Listed here are 18 T cell receptor beta chains from one sample, sequenced in a study of molecular identifiers for immune sequencing clone quantification. TCRdb analysed the PCR reads with MiXCR anew, one entry per CDR3 protein. This table holds over 300,000 distinct CDR3 sequences, over 20% found once. Sequences were obtained from naive CD8+ T cells from blood, with Jurkat cell RNA spiked in. As for subset: FACS-sorted CD8+CD4-CCR7+CD45RA+ naive T cells. The receptors here all came from a human donor in good health. Some libraries in this study had Jurkat cell RNA spiked in.

A remark on this clonotype: The missing conserved phenylalanine or tryptophan at the end of this CDR3 makes a read error likely. The chain recombines TRBV15 with TRBJ1-5; 9 bases match TRBD1. This CDR3 is 16 amino acids long. J lost 7 bases, V lost 0 bases, and 7 bases had no gene match. Germline V CDR1 and CDR2: LNHNV, YYDKDF (reference sequence). CDR3 nucleotides: TGTGCCACCAGCAGAGATGATACAGGGGGCTACCAGCCCCAGCATCTT. Protein product: CATSRDDTGGYQPQHL.

As regards this clonotype: It may be a read error: a sequence one base away is much more abundant. The rearrangement uses TRBV9 and TRBJ2-5; D call uncertain. Germline CDR1 reads SGDLS; CDR2 reads YYNGEE. This CDR3 comprises 14 residues. The CDR3 loop is CASGVEGFRETQYF. CDR3 sequence (DNA): TGTGCCAGCGGCGTAGAAGGGTTTAGGGAGACCCAGTACTTC. The full variable domain, rest sourced from reference TRBV9 and TRBJ2-5, is DSGVTQTPKHLITATGQRVTLRCSPRSGDLSVYWYQQSLDQGLQFLIQYYNGEERAKGNILERFSAQQFPDLHSELNLSSLELGDSALYFCASGVEGFRETQYFGPGTRLLVL.

Turning to this clonotype: A read error may explain this, as a much larger clone is one base away. The chain employs TRBV21-1 and TRBJ2-3. TRBV21-1 is a documented pseudogene. The CDR3 totals 15 residues. The CDR3 reads CASIFPRQHTDTRYF. CDR3 DNA: TGTGCCAGCATTTTTCCAAGGCAGCACACAGATACGCGGTATTTT.

The CDR3 protein is CASSLGGLRGYTF. The CDR3 nucleotides read TGTGCCAGCAGTTTAGGGGGGTTGCGCGGCTACACCTTC. The rearrangement links TRBV27 to TRBJ1-2; a weak D match, TRBD1 (5 bases). Per the germline V gene, CDR1 is MNHEY and CDR2 is SMNVEV (reference sequence). V was cut by 2 bases and J by 8 bases, with 12 bases left in between. The CDR3 is made up of 13 amino acids.

This clonotype has a handful of counts. The genes are TRBV12-5 and TRBJ2-3; D gene uncertain. V lost 1 base to trimming and J lost 2 bases, with 4 bases between them. The CDR3 runs to 13 residues. Looked up from germline, CDR1 is LGHNT and CDR2 is FRNRAP. CDR3 in DNA: TGTGCTAGTGGTTTGGCACTCACAGATACGCAGTATTTT. Its translation is CASGLALTDTQYF. Looking up the rest from reference TRBV12-5 and TRBJ2-3 gives the full variable domain: DARVTQTPRHKVTEMGQEVTMRCQPILGHNTVFWYRQTMMQGLELLAYFRNRAPLDDSGMPKDRFSAEMPDATLATLKIQPSEPRDSAVYFCASGLALTDTQYFGPGTRLTVL.

The rearrangement links TRBV4-3 to TRBJ2-7, with 8 bases that match TRBD1. Germline-derived CDR1 and CDR2 are LGHNA and YSLEER. V shed 0 bases, J shed 4 bases, and the junction held 5 bases outside the gene matches. The CDR3 consists of 15 residues. The CDR3 loop reads CASSQDRDRRYEQYF. The CDR3 DNA is TGCGCCAGCAGCCAAGATAGGGACAGGCGGTACGAGCAGTACTTC.

Details on this clonotype: One end of the junction varies from germline; a read error may be responsible. This CDR3 reads CVSQSFDRGLNTEAFF. DNA for the CDR3: TGTGTCAGCCAGTCGTTTGACAGGGGGCTTAACACTGAAGCTTTCTTT. The chain couples TRBV7-9 to TRBJ1-1; 10 bases are a match to TRBD1. Per the germline V gene, CDR1 is SEHNR and CDR2 is FQNEAQ (reference sequence). The CDR3 totals 16 residues.

The chain carries TRBV20-1 and TRBJ2-3; possible D gene TRBD2, 6 bases. The V gene's germline CDR1 is DFQATT and CDR2 SNEGSKA (reference sequence). V shed 4 bases and J shed 2 bases, with 16 bases lying between them. The CDR3 length is 15 residues. The CDR3 DNA is TGCAGTGCTACGCCGTATGGGGGGACCACAGATACGCAGTATTTT. Amino acid sequence: CSATPYGGTTDTQYF.

V is TRBV6-5 and J is TRBJ2-3, with a possible D match to TRBD2 (5 bases). CDR1 is MNHEY and CDR2 is SVGAGI in the germline V gene. V was trimmed by 5 bases and J by 0 bases, leaving 12 bases between them. This CDR3 has 15 amino acids. The CDR3 DNA reads as TGTGCCAGCAGTCGTGGACTCCCTAGCACAGATACGCAGTATTTT. Its protein product is CASSRGLPSTDTQYF.

In this sample, this clonotype turned up many times. The chain joins TRBV5-5 to TRBJ2-3; D is undetermined. Germline CDR1 and CDR2: SGHKS and YYEKEE (reference sequence). V lost 0 bases, J lost 4 bases, and 15 bases lay in between. The CDR3 loop spans 16 amino acids. CDR3 in DNA: TGTGCCAGCAGCTTGGCCCTTGTGACGGTCGCAGATACGCAGTATTTT. Its protein is CASSLALVTVADTQYF.

The chain employs TRBV7-6 and TRBJ2-3; the D gene is possibly TRBD1 (6 bases). The J call may be mistaken, given a closer DNA end match to TRBJ1-5. CDR3 length equals 19 residues. Germline V gene data show CDR1 as SGHVS and CDR2 as FNYEAQ. CDR3 sequence (DNA): TGTGCCAGCAGCCCCCGGACTAGCGGGGGCCATTCACGCACAGATACGCAGCATTTT. This sequence encodes CASSPRTSGGHSRTDTQHF.

Regarding this clonotype: With a much larger clone just one base away, this may be a read error. V and J are TRBV30 and TRBJ2-3; tentatively, D is TRBD1 or TRBD2 (6 bases each). The CDR3 is made up of 16 amino acids. Germline lookup yields CDR1 GTSNPN and CDR2 SVGIG (reference sequence). V lost 2 bases and J lost 2, with 17 bases in between. For the CDR3, the DNA is TGTGCCTGGAGTAGTGTGGGGGGCATCATCACAGATACGCAGTATTTT. Residues: CAWSSVGGIITDTQYF.

At least ten counts were recorded for this clonotype. The chain has TRBV29-1 and TRBJ2-7; D call uncertain. This CDR3 region has 12 residues. CDR1 SQVTM and CDR2 ANQGSEA come from the germline V gene. Between the trimmed V and J ends, which lost 3 bases and 2 bases, there was a span of 8 bases. The CDR3 DNA sequence: TGCAGCGTTGAGGGCACCACCTACGAGCAGTACTTC. This sequence encodes CSVEGTTYEQYF.

This clonotype was detected many times. CDR3 residues: CASSIDSYNEQFF. The DNA for the CDR3 is TGTGCCAGTAGTATAGACAGCTACAATGAGCAGTTCTTC. The gene calls are TRBV19 and TRBJ2-1; D remains unclear. CDR3 length: 13 residues. V lost 0 bases and J 3 bases, leaving 3 bases between the germline ends. CDR1 and CDR2 (germline): LNHDA, SQIVND (reference sequence). The full variable domain, its missing parts supplied by reference TRBV19 and TRBJ2-1, is DGGITQSPKYLFRKEGQNVTLSCEQNLNHDAMYWYRQDPGQGLRLIYYSQIVNDFQKGDIAEGYSVSREKKESFPLTVTSAQKNPTAFYLCASSIDSYNEQFFGPGTRLTVL.

This clonotype was detected many times. J is TRBJ2-5 and V is TRBV6-5; D is unresolved. V was clipped by 6 bases and J by 3 bases, with 8 bases between them. CDR1 and CDR2 from the germline V gene are MNHEY and SVGAGI. The CDR3 totals 12 residues. In DNA, the CDR3 is TGTGCCAGCAGCGGGCTCGAAGAGACCCAGTACTTC. This codes for CASSGLEETQYF.

This clonotype showed up just a few times. J is TRBJ2-7 and V is TRBV7-3; D not certain. Trimming stripped 5 bases from V and 0 bases from J, with 11 bases between. The CDR3 consists of 14 residues. Germline V gene sequence: CDR1 SGHTA, CDR2 FQGTGA. CDR3 in amino acids: CASSPDAVSYEQYF. The CDR3 region has the DNA TGTGCCAGCAGCCCGGACGCTGTCTCCTACGAGCAGTACTTC.

As concerns this clonotype: A read error may be the cause here, since a much bigger clone is one base away. This CDR3 is missing its conserved last phenylalanine or tryptophan, likely due to a read error. The V and J genes are TRBV13 and TRBJ1-1; D not resolved. V was shortened by 2 bases and J by 4 bases, with 8 bases between the two germline ends. The CDR3 spans 13 residues. The V gene's germline CDR1 is PRHDT and CDR2 FYEKMQ (reference sequence). In nucleotides, the CDR3 is TGTGCCAGCAGCTTACTTGTTGGCACTGAAGCTTTCTCT. It translates to CASSLLVGTEAFS.

There are many counts of this clonotype. The CDR3 protein is CASRQMYQETQYF. In nucleotides, the CDR3 is TGTGCCAGCAGACAAATGTACCAAGAGACCCAGTACTTC. The chain recombines TRBV7-9 with TRBJ2-5; unclear D gene. The V gene's germline CDR1 is SEHNR and CDR2 FQNEAQ (reference sequence). The length of the CDR3 is 13 residues. The ends were cut back, 6 bases at V and 0 bases at J, with 8 bases in the middle.